The source of this T cell receptor (beta chain) is a study of blood T cell repertoires in COVID-19. Study in general: Acute and convalescent COVID-19 samples came from the United States, Italy and Spain. T cells, B-cell-depleted T cells, or PBMCs provided the cDNA or gDNA that served as material.

Data came from immunoSEQ multiplex PCR; TCRdb stores just in-frame clones and leaves some out. The sample includes approximately 360,000 clones, more than 75% of them seen just once. In this sample, this clone turned up once. Enrolled through a virtual design, the participants were between about 18 and 100 years of age and came from under 25 US areas. Participant-reported clinical history was the basis for cohort assignment. In germline, CDR1 is LGHDT, CDR2 YNNKEL (reference sequence). The V end lost 0 bases, the J end lost 2 bases, and 7 bases lay between the germline ends. This CDR3 comprises 14 residues.

The sequencing input was PBMCs or T cells enriched from blood (not recorded which). The source is a man aged 35-49 years in a cohort exposed to, infected with or recovered from COVID-19 (not recorded which). This sequence joins TRBV3-1 (or the pseudogene TRBV3-2) and TRBJ2-5; unclear D gene. CDR3 in amino acids: CASSQDLQQETQYF. The CDR3 coding sequence is TGTGCCAGCAGCCAAGATCTACAGCAAGAGACCCAGTACTTC.